Sequencing of this TCR beta chain was carried out in a study of PD-L1 blockade in urothelial cancer. Study in general: Males with bladder-origin urothelial cancer constituted about nine tenths of the roughly 29 patients. Specimens of blood held a median count of about 140,000 T cells.

The CDR3 contains 16 residues. Per the germline V gene, CDR1 is SGHVS and CDR2 is FNYEAQ. V trimming: 5 bases; J trimming: 0 bases; junction bases outside the gene matches: 7. The table came from immunoSEQ multiplex PCR; TCRdb's copy has only in-frame clones and leaves some out. The sample has about 93,000 clones; roughly 89% are singletons. As to time point: pretreatment peripheral blood. Source: PBMCs, taken around atezolizumab (anti-PD-L1) treatment. The receptor was derived from a man aged 60 to 69 with urothelial cancer. The rearrangement uses TRBV7-6 and TRBJ2-1; 7 positions agree with TRBD2. The DNA of the CDR3 is TGTGCCAGCAGCGTAACTAGCGCCAGCTCCTACAATGAGCAGTTCTTC. It yields the protein CASSVTSASSYNEQFF.